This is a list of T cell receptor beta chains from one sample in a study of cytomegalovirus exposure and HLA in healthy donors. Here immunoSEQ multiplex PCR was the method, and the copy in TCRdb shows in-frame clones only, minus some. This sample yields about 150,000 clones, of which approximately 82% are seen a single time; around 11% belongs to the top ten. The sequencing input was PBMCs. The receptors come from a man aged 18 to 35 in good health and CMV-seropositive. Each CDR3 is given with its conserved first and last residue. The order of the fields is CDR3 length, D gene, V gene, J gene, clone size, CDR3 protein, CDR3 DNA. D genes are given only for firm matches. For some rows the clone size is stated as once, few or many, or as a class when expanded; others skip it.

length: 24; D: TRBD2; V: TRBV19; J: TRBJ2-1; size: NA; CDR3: CASSSARGQGNLGLAGFSYNEQFF; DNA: TGTGCCAGTAGTTCGGCGAGGGGACAGGGGAATTTAGGACTAGCGGGATTCTCCTACAATGAGCAGTTCTTC
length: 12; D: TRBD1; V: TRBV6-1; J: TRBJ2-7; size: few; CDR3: CASSGDSYEQYF; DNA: TGTGCCAGCAGCGGGGACAGCTACGAGCAGTACTTC
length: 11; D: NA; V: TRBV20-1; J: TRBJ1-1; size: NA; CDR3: CSASRAAEAFF; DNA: TGCAGTGCTAGCAGGGCGGCTGAAGCTTTCTTT
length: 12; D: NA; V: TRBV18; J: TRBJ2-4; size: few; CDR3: CASSTPGNIQYF; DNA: TGTGCCAGCTCTACCCCCGGAAACATTCAGTACTTC
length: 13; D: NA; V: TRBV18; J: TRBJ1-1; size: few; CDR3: CASSPVASTEAFF; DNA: TGTGCCAGCTCACCCGTAGCGAGTACTGAAGCTTTCTTT
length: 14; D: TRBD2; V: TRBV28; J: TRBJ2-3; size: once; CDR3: CASSLGLATDTQYF; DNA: TGTGCCAGCAGTCTCGGACTAGCGACAGATACGCAGTATTTT
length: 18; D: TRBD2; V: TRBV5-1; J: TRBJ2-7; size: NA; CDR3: CASSLAPSTSGRSYEQYF; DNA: TGCGCCAGCAGCTTGGCCCCGTCGACTAGCGGGAGGTCTTACGAGCAGTACTTC
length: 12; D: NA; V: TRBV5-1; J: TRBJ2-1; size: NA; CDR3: CASSERGNEQFF; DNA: TGCGCCAGCAGCGAACGAGGGAATGAGCAGTTCTTC
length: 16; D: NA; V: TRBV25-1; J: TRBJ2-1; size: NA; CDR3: CASSDPRQGKNNEQFF; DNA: TGTGCCAGCAGTGATCCGCGGCAGGGAAAGAACAATGAGCAGTTCTTC
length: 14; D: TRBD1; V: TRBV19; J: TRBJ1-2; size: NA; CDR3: CASSTTGASYGYTF; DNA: TGTGCCAGTAGTACCACAGGGGCCTCTTATGGCTACACCTTC
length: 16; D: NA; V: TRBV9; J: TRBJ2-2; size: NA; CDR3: CASSVGVGGSTGELFF; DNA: TGTGCCAGCAGCGTAGGGGTAGGGGGAAGCACCGGGGAGCTGTTTTTT
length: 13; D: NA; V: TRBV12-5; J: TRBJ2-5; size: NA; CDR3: CASARGAGETQYF; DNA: TGTGCTAGTGCGCGCGGGGCAGGAGAGACCCAGTACTTC
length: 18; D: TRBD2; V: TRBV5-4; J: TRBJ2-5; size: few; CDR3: CASSRGGLAPIGGETQYF; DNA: TGTGCCAGCAGCCGGGGGGGACTAGCGCCCATCGGGGGGGAGACCCAGTACTTC
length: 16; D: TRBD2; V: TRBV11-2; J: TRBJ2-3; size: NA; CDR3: CASSLVASGGTDTQYF; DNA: TGTGCCAGCAGCTTAGTGGCTAGCGGGGGCACAGATACGCAGTATTTT
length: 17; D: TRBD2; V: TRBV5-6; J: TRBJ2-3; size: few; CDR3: CASSLEGLAGHTDTQYF; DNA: TGTGCCAGCAGCTTAGAGGGACTAGCGGGACACACAGATACGCAGTATTTT
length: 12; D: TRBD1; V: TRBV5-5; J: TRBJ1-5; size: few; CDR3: CASSTGVQPQHF; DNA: TGTGCCAGCAGCACAGGGGTTCAGCCCCAGCATTTT
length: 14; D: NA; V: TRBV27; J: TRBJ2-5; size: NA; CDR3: CASSLLTAKETQYF; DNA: TGTGCCAGCAGTTTATTGACAGCAAAAGAGACCCAGTACTTC
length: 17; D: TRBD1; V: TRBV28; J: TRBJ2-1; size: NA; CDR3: CASKDRLGTGSYNEQFF; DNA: TGTGCCAGCAAGGACAGGTTGGGAACTGGCTCCTACAATGAGCAGTTCTTC
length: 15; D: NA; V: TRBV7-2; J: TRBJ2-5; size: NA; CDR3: CASSFVGSASGTQYF; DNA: TGTGCCAGCAGCTTCGTCGGCAGCGCTTCGGGGACCCAGTACTTC
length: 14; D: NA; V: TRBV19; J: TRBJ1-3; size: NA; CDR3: CASRDSGGGNTIYF; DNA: TGTGCCAGTAGGGACTCGGGAGGCGGAAACACCATATATTTT
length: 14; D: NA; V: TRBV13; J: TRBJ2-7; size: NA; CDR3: CASSLQESSYEQYF; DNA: TGTGCCAGCAGCTTACAAGAGAGCTCCTACGAGCAGTACTTC
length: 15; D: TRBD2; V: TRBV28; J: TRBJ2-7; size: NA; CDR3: CATIELAGGRNEQYF; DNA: TGTGCCACCATTGAACTAGCGGGAGGCAGGAACGAGCAGTACTTC
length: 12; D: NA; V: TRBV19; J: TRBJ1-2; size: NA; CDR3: CASNDKAYGYTF; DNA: TGTGCCAGCAACGACAAAGCCTATGGCTACACCTTC
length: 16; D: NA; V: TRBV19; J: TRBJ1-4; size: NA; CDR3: CASMDPRSDPNEKLFF; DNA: TGTGCCAGTATGGATCCGCGGTCAGACCCTAATGAAAAACTGTTTTTT
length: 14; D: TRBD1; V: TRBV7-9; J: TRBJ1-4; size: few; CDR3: CASAETGTDEKLFF; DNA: TGTGCCAGCGCGGAGACGGGGACAGATGAAAAACTGTTTTTT
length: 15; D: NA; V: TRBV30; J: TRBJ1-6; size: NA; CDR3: CAWSTRTLIGSPLHF; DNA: TGTGCCTGGAGTACCCGGACTTTAATCGGTTCACCCCTCCACTTT
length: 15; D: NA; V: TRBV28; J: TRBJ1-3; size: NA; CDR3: CASSINPGQGNTIYF; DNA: TGTGCCAGCAGTATCAACCCGGGACAAGGAAACACCATATATTTT
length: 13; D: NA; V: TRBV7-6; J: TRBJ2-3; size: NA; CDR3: CASSLLLRDTQYF; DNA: TGTGCCAGCAGCTTACTGTTGCGGGATACGCAGTATTTT
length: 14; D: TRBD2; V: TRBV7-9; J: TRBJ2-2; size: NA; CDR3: CASSPGGVTGELFF; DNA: TGTGCCAGCAGCCCGGGGGGAGTTACCGGGGAGCTGTTTTTT
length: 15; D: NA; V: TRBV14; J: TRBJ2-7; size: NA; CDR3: CASSQAGRISYEQYF; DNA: TGTGCCAGCAGCCAAGCAGGAAGGATCTCCTACGAGCAGTACTTC
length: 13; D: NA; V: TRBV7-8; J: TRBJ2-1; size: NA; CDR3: CASSLGVVNEQFF; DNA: TGTGCCAGCAGCTTAGGAGTAGTTAATGAGCAGTTCTTC
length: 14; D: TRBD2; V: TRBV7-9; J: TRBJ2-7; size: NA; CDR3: CASSFSGRAYRQYF; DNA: TGTGCCAGCAGCTTTAGCGGGAGGGCCTATCGGCAGTACTTC
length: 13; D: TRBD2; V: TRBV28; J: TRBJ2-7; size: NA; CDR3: CASSLGLAREQYF; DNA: TGTGCCAGCAGTTTAGGACTAGCGCGCGAGCAGTACTTC
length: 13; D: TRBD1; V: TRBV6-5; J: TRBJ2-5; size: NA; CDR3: CASRLQGFGEQYF; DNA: TGTGCCAGCAGGCTACAGGGGTTTGGGGAGCAGTACTTC
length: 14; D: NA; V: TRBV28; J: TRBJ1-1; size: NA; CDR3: CASSFDTLNTEAFF; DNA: TGTGCCAGCAGTTTCGACACGTTGAACACTGAAGCTTTCTTT
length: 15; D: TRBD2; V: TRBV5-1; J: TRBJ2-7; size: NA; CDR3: CASSLGTSGAYEQYF; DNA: TGCGCCAGCAGCTTGGGGACTAGCGGGGCCTACGAGCAGTACTTC
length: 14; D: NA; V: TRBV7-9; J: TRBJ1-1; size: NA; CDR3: CASDDLVTSTEAFF; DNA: TGTGCCAGCGATGATTTGGTAACTTCCACTGAAGCTTTCTTT
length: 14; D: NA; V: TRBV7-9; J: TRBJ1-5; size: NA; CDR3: CASSGRDFNQPQHF; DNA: TGTGCCAGCAGCGGGAGGGACTTCAATCAGCCCCAGCATTTT
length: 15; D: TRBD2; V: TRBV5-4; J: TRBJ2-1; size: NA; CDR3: CASSLAVAGLNEQFF; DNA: TGTGCCAGCAGCTTGGCAGTAGCGGGTCTTAATGAGCAGTTCTTC
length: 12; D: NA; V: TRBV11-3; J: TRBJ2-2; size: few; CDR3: CASSLNTGELFF; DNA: TGTGCCAGCAGCCTGAACACCGGGGAGCTGTTTTTT
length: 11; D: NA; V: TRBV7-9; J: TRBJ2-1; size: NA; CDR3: CASSFSPKQFF; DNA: TGTGCCAGCAGCTTTTCCCCTAAGCAGTTCTTC
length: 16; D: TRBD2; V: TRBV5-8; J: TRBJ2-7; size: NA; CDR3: CASSLAGGGSSYEQYF; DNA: TGTGCCAGCAGCTTGGCGGGAGGGGGGAGCTCCTACGAGCAGTACTTC
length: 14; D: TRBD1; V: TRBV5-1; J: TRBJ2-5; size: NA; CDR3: CASSFGQGGETQYF; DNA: TGCGCCAGCAGTTTCGGACAGGGTGGGGAGACCCAGTACTTC
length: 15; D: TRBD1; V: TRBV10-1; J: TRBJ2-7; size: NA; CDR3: CASSETRTGAGEQYF; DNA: TGCGCCAGCAGTGAGACCCGGACAGGGGCCGGCGAGCAGTACTTC
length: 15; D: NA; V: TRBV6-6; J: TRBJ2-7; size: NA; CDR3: CASSPQGGRGYEQYF; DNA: TGTGCCAGCAGTCCCCAAGGGGGGAGGGGCTACGAGCAGTACTTC
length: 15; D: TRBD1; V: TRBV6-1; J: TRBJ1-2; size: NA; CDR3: CASSDTGGLNYGYTF; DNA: TGTGCCAGCAGTGATACAGGGGGCTTAAACTATGGCTACACCTTC
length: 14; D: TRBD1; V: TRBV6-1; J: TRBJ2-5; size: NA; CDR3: CASSAGQGLETQYF; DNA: TGTGCCAGCAGTGCGGGACAGGGCCTAGAGACCCAGTACTTC
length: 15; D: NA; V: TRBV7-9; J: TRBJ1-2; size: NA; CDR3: CASSLGGSGVDGYTF; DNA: TGTGCCAGCAGCTTAGGGGGAAGCGGGGTGGATGGCTACACCTTC
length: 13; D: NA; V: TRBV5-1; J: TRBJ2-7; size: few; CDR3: CASSLRNSYEQYF; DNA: TGCGCCAGCAGCTTAAGAAACTCATACGAGCAGTACTTC
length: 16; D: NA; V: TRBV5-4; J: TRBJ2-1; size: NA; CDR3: CASSWDTVASYNEQFF; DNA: TGTGCCAGCAGCTGGGACACGGTTGCCTCCTACAATGAGCAGTTCTTC
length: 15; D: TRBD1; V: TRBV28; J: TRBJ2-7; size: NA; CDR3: CASSSAGTGYHEQYF; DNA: TGTGCCAGCAGTTCTGCCGGGACAGGGTACCACGAGCAGTACTTC
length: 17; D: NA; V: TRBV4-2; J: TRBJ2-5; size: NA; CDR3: CASSQDPPQGEGETQYF; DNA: TGTGCCAGCAGCCAAGACCCTCCACAGGGAGAAGGGGAGACCCAGTACTTC